The 3 T cell receptor beta chains given below trace back to one sample, sequenced in a study of T cell changes during pregnancy in multiple sclerosis. The protocol was immunoSEQ multiplex PCR, while the TCRdb copy is restricted to in-frame clones and leaves out a portion. The data contain more than 40,000 clones, about 91% of them singletons. This sample comprised CD8+ T cells from peripheral blood mononuclear cells, obtained after pregnancy. Receptors originate from a female donor with multiple sclerosis, enrolled in a pregnancy study.

This clone was seen only a few times. The chain joins TRBV6-4 to TRBJ2-3; 8 nucleotides agree with TRBD2. The CDR3 contains 15 residues. The junction had 1 base not matched to a gene; V was cut back by 2 bases and J by 0 bases. Germline CDR1 MRHNA, CDR2 SNTAGT. The CDR3 bases are TGTGCCAGCAGTGACGTAGCGGGGAGCACAGATACGCAGTATTTT. Residues: CASSDVAGSTDTQYF.

The chain joins TRBV27 to TRBJ2-1; 7 positions match TRBD2. The CDR3 covers 14 residues. Per germline, CDR1 MNHEY and CDR2 SMNVEV (reference sequence). Germline trimming cut 5 bases from V and 8 bases from J; bases unmatched to any gene: 9. The CDR3 spells CASSPSGLLHEQFF. Written as DNA, the CDR3 is TGTGCCAGCAGTCCTTCGGGACTACTCCATGAGCAGTTCTTC.

The chain carries TRBV9 and TRBJ1-1; 9 bases map to TRBD1. The CDR3 has 18 amino acids. From germline, CDR1 is SGDLS and CDR2 YYNGEE. The V segment lost 3 bases and the J segment 0 bases; nucleotides outside the gene matches: 12. DNA of the CDR3: TGTGCCAGCAGCGATGAGGACAGGGGACCCTTCCTGAACACTGAAGCTTTCTTT. This sequence encodes CASSDEDRGPFLNTEAFF.